The 32 T cell receptor beta chains below come from one sample, sequenced in a study of blood T cells in healthy people across ages. The second PCR ran about 6 to 11 cycles with a sample-barcoded 5' primer and J-beta primers. MiXCR, applied by TCRdb to the 5' RACE reads, yields one record per CDR3 protein. The sample shows 800,000 to 950,000 distinct CDR3 sequences, around 34% of them seen only once. Sequenced material: blood. Receptors originate from a man aged 18 to 30 in good health.

This clonotype was counted only a few times. The genes are TRBV18 and TRBJ1-1; TRBD1 aligns across 9 bases. The germline CDR1 and CDR2 sequences are KGHSH and LQKENI. This CDR3 has 15 residues. Trimming removed 6 bases from V and 0 bases from J; junction bases left unmatched: 5. CDR3 bases: TGTGCCAGCTCGGACAGGGGTACTTTGAACACTGAAGCTTTCTTT. Translated, it gives CASSDRGTLNTEAFF.

This chain joins TRBV19 and TRBJ1-1; D gene uncertain. Trimming cost V 8 bases and J 2 bases, with 12 bases left between them. Germline V gene lookup returns CDR1 LNHDA and CDR2 SQIVND (reference sequence). The CDR3 has 13 amino acids. CDR3 DNA: TGTGCCAGTGGGAGGTTAATAAACACTGAAGCTTTCTTT. This codes for CASGRLINTEAFF.

The chain uses TRBV5-6 and TRBJ2-7; D may correspond to TRBD1 or TRBD2 (6 bases each). Germline CDR1 SGHDT, CDR2 YYEEEE. The length of the CDR3 is 15 residues. The V end was cut by 0 bases, the J end by 5 bases, with 15 bases between. The CDR3 here is CASSLAGGVGHEQYF. CDR3 sequence (DNA): TGTGCCAGCAGCTTGGCCGGGGGCGTAGGCCACGAGCAGTACTTC.

The chain links TRBV25-1 to TRBJ2-5; D not resolved. V was pared by 5 bases and J by 11 bases, with 15 bases between. CDR1 MGHDK and CDR2 SYGVNS come from the germline V gene. The CDR3 is 12 amino acids. CDR3 in DNA: TGTGCCAGCAGTTTCAAAACCGATGAGCAGTACTTC. Protein product: CASSFKTDEQYF. Full variable domain (missing parts from reference TRBV25-1 and TRBJ2-5): EADIYQTPRYLVIGTGKKITLECSQTMGHDKMYWYQQDPGMELHLIHYSYGVNSTEKGDLSSESTVSRIRTEHFPLTLESARPSHTSQYLCASSFKTDEQYFGPGTRLLVL.

The chain is built from TRBV5-6 and TRBJ2-1, with D tentatively TRBD1 (6 bases). The germline CDR1 and CDR2 sequences are SGHDT and YYEEEE. V was clipped by 3 bases and J by 4 bases, with 14 bases between them. This CDR3 contains 15 residues. The CDR3 bases are TGTGCCAGCAGCTCAGGACAGCTTCCATACAATGAGCAGTTCTTC. This gives the protein CASSSGQLPYNEQFF.

The chain uses TRBV3-1 and TRBJ2-2; D might be TRBD2 (6 bases). CDR1 and CDR2 from the germline V gene are LGHDT and YNNKEL (reference sequence). The CDR3 is 15 residues long. Trimming stripped 4 bases from V and 4 bases from J, with 13 bases between. As DNA, the CDR3 is TGTGCCAGCAGCCCCGTGTCGGGGGTCACCGGGGAGCTGTTTTTT. Residues: CASSPVSGVTGELFF. Variable domain in full (rest from reference TRBV3-1 and TRBJ2-2): DTAVSQTPKYLVTQMGNDKSIKCEQNLGHDTMYWYKQDSKKFLKIMFSYNNKELIINETVPNRFSPKSPDKAHLNLHINSLELGDSAVYFCASSPVSGVTGELFFGEGSRLTVL.

This clonotype was counted only a few times. The rearrangement uses TRBV20-1 and TRBJ1-2; the D gene is possibly TRBD1 (5 bases). Trimming took off 3 bases at V and 7 bases at J, with 18 bases between the two ends. CDR3 size: 14 residues. The V gene's germline CDR1 is DFQATT and CDR2 SNEGSKA (reference sequence). The CDR3 reads CSASGSGTKGGYTF. The CDR3 coding sequence is TGCAGTGCTAGCGGGTCAGGGACCAAGGGTGGCTACACCTTC.

The V call is TRBV7-2, the J call TRBJ2-2, with D perhaps matching TRBD1 or TRBD2 (5 bases each). This CDR3 is built from 16 residues. The germline CDR1 and CDR2 sequences are SGHTA and FQGNSA. V was cut by 0 bases and J by 5 bases, with 13 bases left in between. This chain's CDR3 is CASSLAGTRRTGELFF. The CDR3, as DNA: TGTGCCAGCAGCTTAGCCGGGACCCGAAGGACCGGGGAGCTGTTTTTT.

A few counts support this clonotype. The V gene is TRBV7-2, the J gene TRBJ1-6; D perhaps matches TRBD1 (5 bases). Germline assignment: CDR1 SGHTA and CDR2 FQGNSA. The CDR3 sequence is 17 residues long. The V end lost 1 base, the J end lost 5 bases, and 15 bases lay between the germline ends. CDR3 coding DNA: TGTGCCAGCAGCTTAGAGGGGCCCGGGTTCCATAATTCACCCCTCCACTTT. This translates into CASSLEGPGFHNSPLHF.

This chain links TRBV21-1 with TRBJ1-3. TRBV21-1 is a pseudogene. This CDR3 has 18 amino acids. The CDR3 is CASSTQIPLRVPGNTIYF. In DNA, the CDR3 is TGTGCCAGCAGCACCCAAATACCCTTGAGGGTTCCTGGAAACACCATATATTTT.

In this sample, this clonotype turned up many times. The chain has TRBV12-3 or TRBV12-4 and TRBJ2-7; the match to TRBD2 covers 8 bases. TRBJ2-5 matches the DNA end more closely, so the J call is doubtful. The CDR3 runs 14 residues. CDR3 region: CASKVSGGPQTQYF. The CDR3 nucleotides read TGTGCCAGCAAGGTCAGCGGGGGCCCCCAGACCCAGTACTTC.

The chain employs TRBV3-1 and TRBJ1-5, with unresolved D. This CDR3 is built from 14 residues. Germline CDR1 LGHDT, CDR2 YNNKEL (reference sequence). Trimming left V 4 bases short and J 4 bases short, with 11 bases between. The CDR3 here is CASSPGPENQPQHF. CDR3 DNA sequence: TGTGCCAGCAGCCCTGGACCGGAGAATCAGCCCCAGCATTTT.

The CDR3 reads CSARDSGWPANTEAFF. The DNA of the CDR3 is TGCAGTGCTAGAGATTCCGGTTGGCCGGCGAACACTGAAGCTTTCTTT. This rearrangement joins TRBV20-1 to TRBJ1-1; D is undetermined. This CDR3 has 16 residues. Germline loops: CDR1 DFQATT, CDR2 SNEGSKA (reference sequence). The V gene lost 0 bases and the J gene lost 1 base, with 15 bases spanning the gap.

The chain recombines TRBV7-2 with TRBJ2-1; D gene ambiguous. The length of the CDR3 is 12 residues. Trimming pared 3 bases from V and 12 bases from J, leaving 12 bases between. From germline, CDR1 is SGHTA and CDR2 FQGNSA. The DNA of the CDR3 is TGTGCCAGCAGCTTGGGTCAAGATACGCAGTTCTTC. Its protein is CASSLGQDTQFF.

The genes are TRBV4-3 and TRBJ2-1; 8 nucleotides align to TRBD1. The J call may be mistaken, given a closer DNA end match to TRBJ2-7. The germline CDR1 and CDR2 sequences are LGHNA and YSLEER. This CDR3 contains 18 residues. The CDR3 coding sequence is TGCGCCAGCAGCCAAGATTACGGCAGGGGGCAGTCCTACAATGAGCAGTACTTC. This sequence encodes CASSQDYGRGQSYNEQYF.

The gene calls are TRBV6-1 and TRBJ2-5; TRBD2 agrees at 8 bases. This CDR3 spans 16 amino acids. The trim removed 2 bases at V and 3 bases at J, leaving 8 bases unmatched. Germline V gives CDR1 MNHNS, CDR2 SASEGT. CDR3 loop: CASSELLGGGKETQYF. The CDR3 DNA follows: TGTGCCAGCAGTGAATTGCTCGGGGGGGGAAAAGAGACCCAGTACTTC.

This chain links TRBV29-1 with TRBJ2-5, with D maybe TRBD2 (7 bases). Germline CDR1 and CDR2: SQVTM and ANQGSEA. This CDR3 has 14 residues. Deletions cut 2 bases from V and 4 bases from J, with 14 bases between. The CDR3 sequence: CSVESRGLGETQYF. In nucleotides, the CDR3 is TGCAGCGTTGAATCGCGGGGGCTTGGAGAGACCCAGTACTTC.

The chain uses TRBV5-6 and TRBJ2-1; the match to TRBD2 covers 9 bases. The CDR3 has 15 residues. V was clipped by 2 bases and J by 10 bases; unmatched bases: 10. CDR1 and CDR2 (germline): SGHDT, YYEEEE. In nucleotides, the CDR3 is TGTGCCAGCAGCTTAGGTAGCGGGGGCCCTAGGGAGCAGTTCTTC. Residues: CASSLGSGGPREQFF.

The chain combines TRBV7-2 with TRBJ2-3; 11 bases agree with TRBD2. With 5 bases clipped from V and 2 bases from J, the junction kept 9 bases outside the gene matches. Germline CDR1 and CDR2: SGHTA and FQGNSA. This CDR3 has 17 residues. The CDR3 DNA reads TGTGCCAGCAGCCAGTTAGCGGGGGGGCCGAACACAGATACGCAGTATTTT. This encodes CASSQLAGGPNTDTQYF.

This clonotype was recorded a few times. The V call is TRBV4-2, the J call TRBJ1-5; 7 nucleotides agree with TRBD1. The CDR3 has 15 residues. V lost 1 base and J lost 6; bases outside the gene matches: 6. Germline assignment: CDR1 LGHNA and CDR2 YNFKEQ. The CDR3 sequence: CASSQAGGQGQPQHF. The CDR3 nucleotides are TGTGCCAGCAGCCAAGCAGGGGGGCAGGGTCAGCCCCAGCATTTT.

The chain recombines TRBV7-9 with TRBJ2-5; tentative D call: TRBD2 (7 bases). The CDR3 consists of 16 residues. CDR1 is SEHNR, CDR2 FQNEAQ, per germline (reference sequence). V shed 5 bases and J shed 3 bases, with 19 bases lying between them. CDR3 bases: TGTGCCAGCAGCCCCCTGGGCGGGGGCTTAAAAGAGACCCAGTACTTC. Its protein is CASSPLGGGLKETQYF.

The chain uses TRBV9 and TRBJ2-3, with D maybe TRBD2 (5 bases). Trimming removed 4 bases at V and 1 base at J, with 13 bases between. The CDR3 sequence is 15 residues long. In germline, CDR1 is SGDLS, CDR2 YYNGEE. The CDR3 DNA follows: TGTGCCAGCAGCTATACAGAGAGGGGCACAGATACGCAGTATTTT. Translating gives CASSYTERGTDTQYF.

The chain is built from TRBV12-3 or TRBV12-4 and TRBJ2-7; no reliable D call. V was pared by 3 bases and J by 1 base, with 10 bases between. The CDR3 runs 14 residues. This CDR3 is CASSFARLSYEQYF. The CDR3 nucleotides are TGTGCCAGCAGTTTCGCCAGGCTTTCCTACGAGCAGTACTTC.

Only one count was recorded for this clonotype. A much larger clone sits a single nucleotide away, making a read error possible. The chain couples TRBV3-1 to TRBJ2-7; a possible D gene is TRBD1 (6 bases). The CDR3 contains 13 residues. Germline CDR1 is LGHDT and CDR2 is YNNKEL (reference sequence). The CDR3 sequence is CAGSRTDSYEQYF. CDR3 DNA: TGTGCCGGCAGCCGGACAGATTCCTACGAGCAGTACTTC.

In this sample, this clonotype turned up many times. The chain couples TRBV20-1 to TRBJ2-1; the D gene is possibly TRBD2 (6 bases). V dropped 5 bases and J dropped 8 bases, with 16 bases sitting between them. There are 13 residues in the CDR3. The germline CDR1 and CDR2 sequences are DFQATT and SNEGSKA (reference sequence). The CDR3 sequence is CSASGTPRHEQFF. The CDR3 region has the DNA TGCAGTGCTTCCGGGACTCCCAGGCATGAGCAGTTCTTC.

This rearrangement joins TRBV29-1 to TRBJ2-3; a possible D gene is TRBD1 (5 bases). This CDR3 has 13 residues. The V end lost 3 bases, the J end lost 4 bases, and 11 bases lay between the germline ends. Germline CDR1 SQVTM, CDR2 ANQGSEA. CDR3 sequence: CSVEGRVADTQYF. The CDR3 bases are TGCAGCGTTGAGGGCAGGGTAGCAGATACGCAGTATTTT.

The J gene is TRBJ2-5, the V gene TRBV12-3 or TRBV12-4; no clear D gene. TRBJ2-7 explains the end of the DNA better; the J call may be wrong. The CDR3 consists of 16 residues. The CDR3 loop is CASSLALAEWGYEQYF. The CDR3 DNA sequence: TGTGCCAGCAGTTTAGCTTTGGCAGAATGGGGCTACGAGCAGTACTTC.

About this clonotype: It may be a read error: a sequence one base away is much more abundant. This chain joins TRBV10-3 and TRBJ2-1; D not certain. Germline V gene sequence: CDR1 ENHRY, CDR2 SYGVKD. The CDR3 is 14 amino acids. CDR3: CAVSPQTLGNEQFF. The DNA of the CDR3 is TGTGCCGTCAGTCCTCAGACCCTGGGCAATGAGCAGTTCTTC.

This rearrangement joins TRBV12-3 or TRBV12-4 to TRBJ2-5, with TRBD1 identical over 7 bases. The tail of the sequence fits TRBJ2-7 better, so the J call may be wrong. This CDR3 region has 12 residues. CDR3: CASNQGEGEQYF. DNA for the CDR3: TGTGCCAGCAATCAGGGGGAAGGCGAGCAGTACTTC.

This chain's CDR3 is CASSTRTSRNEQYF. DNA for the CDR3: TGTGCCAGCAGCACCCGGACTAGCAGGAATGAGCAGTACTTC. The V and J genes are TRBV7-9 and TRBJ2-7; 8 nucleotides align to TRBD2. Per the germline V gene, CDR1 is SEHNR and CDR2 is FQNEAQ (reference sequence). CDR3 size: 14 residues. V lost 5 bases to trimming and J lost 7 bases; unmatched junction nucleotides: 10.

The chain couples TRBV18 to TRBJ2-2, with 8 bases aligning to TRBD1. Germline trimming cut 0 bases from V and 3 bases from J; bases unmatched to any gene: 3. The CDR3 sequence is 16 residues long. CDR1 KGHSH and CDR2 LQKENI come from the germline V gene. The CDR3 loop is CASSPPTGVDTGELFF. The CDR3 DNA is TGTGCCAGCTCACCACCGACAGGGGTAGACACCGGGGAGCTGTTTTTT.

This rearrangement joins TRBV5-1 to TRBJ1-5; a possible D gene is TRBD1 (5 bases). This CDR3 spans 13 amino acids. Trimming pared 3 bases from V and 4 bases from J, leaving 8 bases between. Looked up from germline, CDR1 is SGHRS and CDR2 is YFSETQ. The CDR3 here is CASSSTVNQPQHF. The DNA for the CDR3 is TGCGCCAGCAGCTCGACAGTGAATCAGCCCCAGCATTTT.